This passage covers 26 T cell receptor beta chains from one sample sequenced in a study of blood T cell repertoires in COVID-19. Only in-frame clones appear in the TCRdb table, and some are missing; sequencing was by immunoSEQ multiplex PCR. The data contain some 350,000 clones, 75% to 90% of them seen just once; the ten biggest clones take up roughly 1%. The sample comprised PBMCs or T cells enriched from blood (not recorded which). The receptor set was obtained from a man aged 18-30 years who had recovered from COVID-19.

The chain has TRBV3-1 (or the pseudogene TRBV3-2) and TRBJ1-1; no reliable D call. Deletions cut 0 bases from V and 1 base from J, with 6 bases between. The CDR3 loop spans 14 amino acids. Germline CDR1 LGHDT, CDR2 YNNKEL (reference sequence). The CDR3 region is CASSQDIWNTEAFF. The CDR3 nucleotides read TGTGCCAGCAGCCAAGATATATGGAACACTGAAGCTTTCTTT.

This sequence joins TRBV4-1 and TRBJ2-1, with D maybe TRBD1 (6 bases). Trimming stripped 1 base from V and 0 bases from J, with 16 bases between. The V gene's germline CDR1 is MGHRA and CDR2 YSYEKL. This CDR3 contains 18 residues. The CDR3 sequence: CASSQGTEGSRSYNEQFF. The CDR3 region has the DNA TGCGCCAGCAGCCAAGGGACAGAGGGGTCCCGCTCCTACAATGAGCAGTTCTTC.

This rearrangement joins TRBV5-1 to TRBJ2-2; 8 bases map to TRBD1. In germline, CDR1 is SGHRS, CDR2 YFSETQ. V lost 8 bases to trimming and J lost 4 bases; unmatched junction nucleotides: 4. The CDR3 extends over 13 amino acids. The DNA of the CDR3 is TGCGCCAGTAGAACAGGGGGCACCGGGGAGCTGTTTTTT. It codes for CASRTGGTGELFF.

The chain employs TRBV9 and TRBJ2-3; 7 bases are shared with TRBD2. Looked up from germline, CDR1 is SGDLS and CDR2 is YYNGEE. CDR3 length: 15 amino acids. V lost 1 base, J lost 2 bases, and 4 bases stayed unmatched. The CDR3 here is CASSVSLAVTDTQYF. CDR3 nucleotide sequence: TGTGCCAGCAGCGTATCCCTAGCGGTCACAGATACGCAGTATTTT.

The V and J genes are TRBV7-2 and TRBJ2-7, with a possible D match to TRBD2 (5 bases). CDR3 length: 14 amino acids. The ends were cut back, 4 bases at V and 5 bases at J, with 15 bases in the middle. Germline assignment: CDR1 SGHTA and CDR2 FQGNSA. CDR3 in amino acids: CASSSSGSVNEQYF. In DNA, the CDR3 is TGTGCCAGCAGCTCCTCGGGATCCGTGAACGAGCAGTACTTC.

The CDR3 loop reads CASSVASYANYGYTF. DNA of the CDR3: TGTGCCAGCAGCGTAGCAAGCTATGCTAACTATGGCTACACCTTC. V gene TRBV9 combines with J gene TRBJ1-2, with D unclear. Germline lookup yields CDR1 SGDLS and CDR2 YYNGEE. V was clipped by 0 bases and J by 0 bases, with 9 bases between them. The CDR3 spans 15 residues.

J is TRBJ2-1 and V is TRBV2; 15 nucleotides align to TRBD2. Trimming removed 10 bases from V and 6 bases from J; junction bases left unmatched: 13. Germline V lookup: CDR1 SNHLY, CDR2 FYNNEI. This CDR3 has 17 residues. CDR3 coding DNA: TGTGCCACCCGAAGGGGACTAGCGGGAGGCCAGCTCAATGAGCAGTTCTTC. The encoded protein is CATRRGLAGGQLNEQFF.

The chain joins TRBV5-1 to TRBJ1-2; D gene ambiguous. This CDR3 has 14 amino acids. Between the trimmed V and J ends, which lost 0 bases and 4 bases, there was a span of 10 bases. The germline V gene encodes CDR1 SGHRS and CDR2 YFSETQ. CDR3 residues: CASSLESGGYGYTF. DNA for the CDR3: TGCGCCAGCAGCTTGGAATCCGGAGGCTATGGCTACACCTTC. Full variable domain (rest looked up from reference TRBV5-1 and TRBJ1-2): KAGVTQTPRYLIKTRGQQVTLSCSPISGHRSVSWYQQTPGQGLQFLFEYFSETQRNKGNFPGRFSGRQFSNSRSEMNVSTLELGDSALYLCASSLESGGYGYTFGSGTRLTVV.

This clone was detected once. The rearrangement links TRBV5-1 to TRBJ2-3, with D possibly TRBD2 on 6 matching bases. The CDR3 loop spans 12 amino acids. Germline V gene lookup returns CDR1 SGHRS and CDR2 YFSETQ. Trimming stripped 4 bases from V and 5 bases from J, with 8 bases between. The CDR3 bases are TGCGCCAGCAGCCAGACTAGAGATACGCAGTATTTT. It is translated as CASSQTRDTQYF.

This clone was found once. V usage is TRBV2 and J usage is TRBJ2-3, with 9 bases that match TRBD2. V lost 5 bases, J lost 2 bases, and 5 bases stayed unmatched. Germline values: CDR1 SNHLY, CDR2 FYNNEI. The CDR3 is made up of 15 amino acids. As DNA, the CDR3 is TGTGCCAGCAGTCTAGCGGGACCGAACACAGATACGCAGTATTTT. Encoded protein: CASSLAGPNTDTQYF.

This clone has only one observation. The V and J genes are TRBV27 and TRBJ2-2; TRBD1 agrees at 8 bases. Germline CDR1 MNHEY, CDR2 SMNVEV (reference sequence). The junction had 8 bases not matched to a gene; V was cut back by 6 bases and J by 5 bases. The CDR3 has 15 residues. The CDR3 loop is CASRGGQVVTGELFF. DNA of the CDR3: TGTGCCAGCAGGGGGGGACAGGTCGTGACCGGGGAGCTGTTTTTT.

The chain links TRBV19 to TRBJ1-5; 9 bases are a match to TRBD1. Germline trimming cut 7 bases from V and 4 bases from J; bases unmatched to any gene: 2. CDR3 length equals 13 residues. The germline V gene encodes CDR1 LNHDA and CDR2 SQIVND (reference sequence). The CDR3: CASIGQGNQPQHF. The CDR3 DNA follows: TGTGCCAGTATTGGACAGGGGAATCAGCCCCAGCATTTT.

This CDR3 reads CASMSGPSYNEQFF. CDR3 coding DNA: TGTGCCAGCATGAGCGGCCCCTCCTACAATGAGCAGTTCTTC. The gene calls are TRBV6-5 and TRBJ2-1, with D possibly TRBD2 on 5 matching bases. This CDR3 is built from 14 residues. Germline V lookup: CDR1 MNHEY, CDR2 SVGAGI. The germline V and J ends were trimmed by 7 bases and 0 bases, with 10 bases remaining between them.

The genes are TRBV3-1 (or the pseudogene TRBV3-2) and TRBJ1-6; unclear D gene. Looked up from germline, CDR1 is LGHDT and CDR2 is YNNKEL (reference sequence). V lost 1 base and J lost 10, with 11 bases in between. There are 14 residues in the CDR3. CDR3 protein: CASSQGSVISPLHF. For the CDR3, the DNA is TGTGCCAGCAGCCAAGGGTCAGTAATCTCACCCCTCCACTTT.

This chain connects TRBV3-1 (or the pseudogene TRBV3-2) to TRBJ2-6; D may be TRBD2 (5 bases). Per the germline V gene, CDR1 is LGHDT and CDR2 is YNNKEL (reference sequence). V lost 5 bases and J lost 0, with 11 bases in between. CDR3 length: 16 amino acids. The CDR3, as DNA: TGTGCCAGCAGCTCCCGGGGTTTCTCTGGGGCCAACGTCCTGACTTTC. Its translation is CASSSRGFSGANVLTF.

This sequence joins TRBV27 and TRBJ2-5, with TRBD2 as a possible D gene (6 bases). The germline V gene encodes CDR1 MNHEY and CDR2 SMNVEV (reference sequence). The CDR3 extends over 13 amino acids. The ends were cut back, 2 bases at V and 5 bases at J, with 9 bases in the middle. The CDR3 is CASSLEEGETQYF. The CDR3, as DNA: TGTGCCAGCAGTTTAGAGGAGGGTGAGACCCAGTACTTC.

This chain joins TRBV4-1 and TRBJ2-1; TRBD1 matches at 9 bases. The junction had 8 bases not matched to a gene; V was cut back by 0 bases and J by 8 bases. Germline V gene lookup returns CDR1 MGHRA and CDR2 YSYEKL. The CDR3 covers 16 residues. CDR3 DNA: TGCGCCAGCAGCCAAGAACAGGGGGCAACTGGGTATGAGCAGTTCTTC. This translates into CASSQEQGATGYEQFF.

The CDR3 here is CASRTGQLNQPQHF. Written as DNA, the CDR3 is TGTGCCAGTAGAACTGGACAACTTAATCAGCCCCAGCATTTT. The gene calls are TRBV19 and TRBJ1-5, with D maybe TRBD1 (5 bases). The CDR3 sequence is 14 residues long. The V and J ends lost 6 bases and 4 bases respectively, with 13 bases between them. Per germline, CDR1 LNHDA and CDR2 SQIVND (reference sequence).

V and J are TRBV7-8 and TRBJ2-7; 8 bases line up with TRBD2. CDR1 and CDR2 (germline): SGHVS, FQNEAQ. Trimming cost V 1 base and J 6 bases; bases outside gene matches: 14. CDR3 length equals 17 residues. In nucleotides, the CDR3 is TGTGCCAGCAGCTTAGTGGGGTACGGCGGGAGGCCGAGCGAGCAGTACTTC. Its translation: CASSLVGYGGRPSEQYF.

The rearrangement links TRBV30 to TRBJ1-6; D gene unclear. The CDR3 has 20 residues. Germline CDR1 reads GTSNPN; CDR2 reads SVGIG (reference sequence). V lost 2 bases and J lost 0, with 23 bases in between. Here the CDR3 DNA reads TGTGCCTGGAGTTCAAGAGGTAGGGCAGCGGGTAGCTCCTATAATTCACCCCTCCACTTT. Amino acid sequence: CAWSSRGRAAGSSYNSPLHF.

The rearrangement links TRBV11-1 to TRBJ2-7; D is ambiguous. V lost 6 bases and J lost 4, with 7 bases in between. This CDR3 region has 11 residues. The V gene's germline CDR1 is SGHAT and CDR2 FQDESV (reference sequence). The CDR3 loop is CASSSGYEQYF. The CDR3 DNA follows: TGTGCCAGCAGTTCCGGTTACGAGCAGTACTTC.

The V and J genes are TRBV10-3 and TRBJ2-2; D is ambiguous. The CDR3 sequence is 12 residues long. Germline-derived CDR1 and CDR2 are ENHRY and SYGVKD. The germline V and J ends were trimmed by 9 bases and 6 bases, with 11 bases remaining between them. The CDR3 loop is CAILESSGELFF. The DNA for the CDR3 is TGTGCCATTCTTGAGAGTTCCGGGGAGCTGTTTTTT.

The V call is TRBV24-1, the J call TRBJ2-3; 9 bases are shared with TRBD1. The CDR3 contains 14 residues. The germline CDR1 and CDR2 sequences are KGHDR and SFDVKD. The junction had 6 bases not matched to a gene; V was cut back by 5 bases and J by 7 bases. The CDR3 sequence: CATSGRQGVNTQYF. CDR3 coding DNA: TGTGCCACCAGTGGTCGACAGGGGGTGAATACGCAGTATTTT.

This chain joins TRBV28 and TRBJ2-3; 10 bases match TRBD2. CDR1 and CDR2 from the germline V gene are MDHEN and SYDVKM. There are 17 residues in the CDR3. Trimming removed 0 bases from V and 3 bases from J; junction bases left unmatched: 6. The CDR3 DNA reads TGTGCCAGCAGTTTATGGGTTAGCGGGAGGTTGACAGATACGCAGTATTTT. Translating it yields CASSLWVSGRLTDTQYF.

The rearrangement links TRBV5-1 to TRBJ1-4; possible D gene TRBD1, 5 bases. V was shortened by 0 bases and J by 5 bases, with 11 bases between the two germline ends. Germline values: CDR1 SGHRS, CDR2 YFSETQ. The CDR3 is 15 amino acids. In nucleotides, the CDR3 is TGCGCCAGCAGCTTGGTTTCCCAGGGAAATGAAAAACTGTTTTTT. Its translation is CASSLVSQGNEKLFF.

J is TRBJ2-3 and V is TRBV6-1; 7 bases map to TRBD2. The junction had 5 bases not matched to a gene; V was cut back by 3 bases and J by 2 bases. The CDR3 has 15 amino acids. Looked up from germline, CDR1 is MNHNS and CDR2 is SASEGT. CDR3 DNA sequence: TGTGCCAGCAGTGATCCTAGCGGATTCACAGATACGCAGTATTTT. This sequence encodes CASSDPSGFTDTQYF.